The rows below give T cell receptor beta chains drawn from one sample of a study of T cells in Graves' hyperthyroidism and ophthalmopathy. One entry per CDR3 protein results from TCRdb running MiXCR on the multiplex PCR reads. In the table there are hundreds of thousands of distinct CDR3 sequences, around 20% of which are singletons. Sequencing used blood. The receptors shown here come from a woman between 50 and 59 years old with Graves' hyperthyroidism that later progressed to Graves' ophthalmopathy. Each CDR3 is given with its conserved first and last residue. D genes are given only for firm matches. The size of a clone is reported for some rows only, either as once, few or many, or as a class for expanded clones.

few	-	TRBV7-9	TRBJ2-5	TGTGCCAGCAGCTTAGATCCGGGTCTAAGAGAGACCCAGTACTTC	CASSLDPGLRETQYF
-	-	TRBV10-3	TRBJ1-1	TGTGCCATCAGTGAGTCGCAGGGTATCACTGAAGCTTTCTTT	CAISESQGITEAFF
few	-	TRBV20-1	TRBJ1-2	TGCAGTGTTATGACAGGCGAGGACTATGGCTACACCTTC	CSVMTGEDYGYTF
many	TRBD1	TRBV20-1	TRBJ2-5	TGCAGTGCTAGGCCGGGACAGGGTAGACGGGAGACCCAGTACTTC	CSARPGQGRRETQYF
-	-	TRBV25-1	TRBJ1-3	TGTGCCAGCAGTGAATATCAGATCTCTGGAAACACCATATATTTT	CASSEYQISGNTIYF
few	-	TRBV14	TRBJ2-1	TGTGCCAGCAGCCTAGGCCTGATGCAGTTCTTC	CASSLGLMQFF
many	-	TRBV28	TRBJ2-1	TGTGCCAGCAGCCTGGTCGGAGCGCTTGGAGACAATGAGCAGTTCTTC	CASSLVGALGDNEQFF
many	TRBD2	TRBV5-1	TRBJ2-1	TGCGCCAGCACCGGGACTAGCGGGGGGGCCTTCCACAATGAGCAGTTCTTC	CASTGTSGGAFHNEQFF
-	-	TRBV29-1	TRBJ1-1	TGCAGCGTTGAAGAGGAGAGGTGGCCTGAGAACACTGAAGCTTTCTTT	CSVEEERWPENTEAFF
few	-	TRBV12-3/TRBV12-4	TRBJ1-5	TGTGCCAGCAGTGCCCAATATATCAATCAGCCCCAGCATTTT	CASSAQYINQPQHF
-	-	TRBV19	TRBJ2-3	TGTGCCAGTAGTCCTGATGGAAAGGAAGTACTAAGCACAGATACGCAGTATTTT	CASSPDGKEVLSTDTQYF
many	-	TRBV12-3/TRBV12-4	TRBJ1-5	TGTGCCAGCAGACCCAGAGGGTATAGCAATCAGCCCCAGCATTTT	CASRPRGYSNQPQHF
-	-	TRBV13	TRBJ1-6	TGTGCCAGCAGCGAAGGGCCTGCTACACCCCTCCACTTT	CASSEGPATPLHF
many	-	TRBV9	TRBJ1-1	TGTGCCAGCAGCGACCGACGGGGGCCAATGGGGAACACTGAAGCTTTCTTT	CASSDRRGPMGNTEAFF
-	-	TRBV6-1	TRBJ1-4	TGTGCCAGCAACCCGTCTGGGGATGAAAAACTGTTTTTT	CASNPSGDEKLFF
-	TRBD1	TRBV12-3/TRBV12-4	TRBJ1-1	TGTGCCAGCAGTTTAGGGGGACAGGGGGCGACCAAAGCTTTCTTT	CASSLGGQGATKAFF
-	TRBD1	TRBV30	TRBJ1-2	TGTGCCTGGAGTGTCCTCCCAGGGGGCTACGGCTACACCTTC	CAWSVLPGGYGYTF
many	-	TRBV3-1	TRBJ2-5	TGTGCCAGCAGCCAGGGTATGGGATCGCAGGCCCAGTACTTC	CASSQGMGSQAQYF
-	TRBD2	TRBV3-1	TRBJ2-3	TGTGCCAGCAGCCGACTAGCGGGGGGTGTAGATACGCAGTATTTT	CASSRLAGGVDTQYF
-	-	TRBV7-9	TRBJ1-2	TGTGCCAGCAGCTCGGAAGGAAGGGGGACCGGCTACACCTTC	CASSSEGRGTGYTF
few	TRBD1	TRBV20-1	TRBJ1-4	TGCAGTGCTAGAGTGCCAAGGGGGCGTCATGAAAAACTGTTTTTT	CSARVPRGRHEKLFF
many	TRBD1	TRBV5-4	TRBJ2-7	TGTGCCAGCAGCTTGACCGGGACAGTCTACGAGCAGTACTTC	CASSLTGTVYEQYF
-	TRBD1	TRBV10-3	TRBJ2-1	TGTGCCATCAGTGAGTCCGGGACAGGGCGCAATGAGCAGTTCTTC	CAISESGTGRNEQFF
many	-	TRBV12-3/TRBV12-4	TRBJ2-2	TGTGCCAGCAGTTTGTACGGACCGAACACCGGGGAGCTGTTTTTT	CASSLYGPNTGELFF
many	TRBD2	TRBV12-3/TRBV12-4	TRBJ2-3	TGTGCCAGCAGTCGGAGAACGGGGGGGAAGGATACGCAGTATTTT	CASSRRTGGKDTQYF
many	-	TRBV9	TRBJ1-6	TGTGCCAGCAGCGTAGCTGCAACAGCGAGAAATTCACCCCTCCACTTT	CASSVAATARNSPLHF
many	-	TRBV20-1	TRBJ2-5	TGCAGTGCTAGCAGGGTGGAAGCGGAGACCCAGTACTTC	CSASRVEAETQYF
few	-	TRBV19	TRBJ1-4	TGTGCCAGTAGTACGACGGTCGCAGCTAATGAAAAACTGTTTTTT	CASSTTVAANEKLFF
many	-	TRBV6-1	TRBJ1-1	TGTGCCAGCAGCCGGTCGAAAACGGACACTGAAGCTTTCTTT	CASSRSKTDTEAFF
-	-	TRBV20-1	TRBJ2-2	TGCAGTGCTAGAGATCCCAACCTAGGGGGTTACACCGGGGAGCTGTTTTTT	CSARDPNLGGYTGELFF
-	-	TRBV20-1	TRBJ2-5	TGCAGTGCTCCCCGTCCAGGGCGCCAAGAGACCCAGTACTTC	CSAPRPGRQETQYF
many	-	TRBV3-1	TRBJ2-7	TGTGCCAGCAGCCCTGACCCTACTCGGGCCTACGAGCAGTACTTC	CASSPDPTRAYEQYF
many	TRBD1	TRBV3-1	TRBJ1-1	TGTGCCAGCAGCCATCGGGACAGGGCTTCTGAAGCTTTCTTT	CASSHRDRASEAFF
few	-	TRBV11-2	TRBJ2-7	TGTGCCAGCAGCTTAGAGAGAGGAGGGTTCGAGCAGTACTTC	CASSLERGGFEQYF
few	-	TRBV20-1	TRBJ1-6	TGCAGTGCTAGAGCCGGGAGTCTGTATTCACCCCTCCACTTT	CSARAGSLYSPLHF
-	-	TRBV20-1	TRBJ1-5	TGCAGTGCTAGTAATGTGGGACCCGGGAATCAGCCCCAGCATTTT	CSASNVGPGNQPQHF
many	TRBD1	TRBV2	TRBJ1-6	TGTGCCAGCAGAGACGGACAGGGAAACTCACCCCTCCACTTT	CASRDGQGNSPLHF
many	TRBD1	TRBV12-3/TRBV12-4	TRBJ1-4	TGTGCCAGCACCACGACAGGGTGGATTTCAACTAATGAAAAACTGTTTTTT	CASTTTGWISTNEKLFF
-	TRBD1	TRBV7-8	TRBJ2-5	TGTGCCAGCAGCTTGGGACAGGGGGATCTAGGGGAGACCCAGTACTTC	CASSLGQGDLGETQYF
-	-	TRBV6-1	TRBJ1-5	TGTGCCAGCAGAGACCAGACAGGCCAGCCCCAGCATTTT	CASRDQTGQPQHF
-	TRBD1	TRBV10-3	TRBJ1-5	TGTGCCATCAGTTCAGGGGGCTACCAGCCCCAGCATTTT	CAISSGGYQPQHF
-	TRBD1	TRBV19	TRBJ1-6	TGTGCCAGTAGTGCTACCGGGACAGGGGGCTACTCACCCCTCCACTTT	CASSATGTGGYSPLHF
many	TRBD2	TRBV7-3	TRBJ2-1	TGTGCCAGCAGCTTTTCCGGGACTAGCGGACACAATGAGCAGTTCTTC	CASSFSGTSGHNEQFF
-	-	TRBV12-3/TRBV12-4	TRBJ1-1	TGTGCCAGCAGTGGTTCGGGGGATGACACTGAAGCTTTCTTT	CASSGSGDDTEAFF
many	-	TRBV18	TRBJ1-2	TGTGCCAGCTCCCTGGATAACTATGGCTACACCTTC	CASSLDNYGYTF
many	-	TRBV3-1	TRBJ2-1	TGTGCCAGCAGCCTTCAGTCACTCCCAATGGATGAGCAGTTCTTC	CASSLQSLPMDEQFF
-	-	TRBV2	TRBJ1-2	TGTGCCAGCAGTGAATCGGTACAGCTTAGGTATGGCCACACCTTC	CASSESVQLRYGHTF
many	TRBD1	TRBV12-3/TRBV12-4	TRBJ1-1	TGTGCCAGCAGTTCGGGGACAGGGTTTACTGAAGCTTTCTTT	CASSSGTGFTEAFF
-	-	TRBV5-1	TRBJ1-2	TGCGCCAGCAGCCGGGGGGGGGGCGCCGGCTACACCTTC	CASSRGGGAGYTF
-	-	TRBV20-1	TRBJ1-6	TGCAGTGCTACGGGACGGAATAATTCACCCCTCCACTTT	CSATGRNNSPLHF
many	-	TRBV5-1	TRBJ2-3	TGCGCCAGCAGCTTGGACACATCTAGCACAGATACGCAGTATTTT	CASSLDTSSTDTQYF
-	-	TRBV6-1	TRBJ1-2	TGTGCCAGCAATCGGCAGGGCCTTCTTAACTATGGCTACACCTTC	CASNRQGLLNYGYTF
few	TRBD2	TRBV18	TRBJ2-3	TGTGCCAGCTCACCACCAGCGGGGGGAATTATTACGCAGTATTTT	CASSPPAGGIITQYF
many	-	TRBV12-3/TRBV12-4	TRBJ2-7	TGTGCCAGCAGTTTCAGGGAAGGCTACGAGCAGTACTTC	CASSFREGYEQYF